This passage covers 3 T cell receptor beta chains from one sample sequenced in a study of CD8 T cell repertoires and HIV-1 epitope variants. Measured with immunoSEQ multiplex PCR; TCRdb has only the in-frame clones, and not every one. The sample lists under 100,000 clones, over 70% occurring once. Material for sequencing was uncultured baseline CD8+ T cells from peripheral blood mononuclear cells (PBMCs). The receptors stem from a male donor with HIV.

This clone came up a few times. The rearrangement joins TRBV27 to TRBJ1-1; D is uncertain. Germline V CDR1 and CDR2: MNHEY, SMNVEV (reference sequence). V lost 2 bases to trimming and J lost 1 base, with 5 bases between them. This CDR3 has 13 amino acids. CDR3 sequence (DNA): TGTGCCAGCAGTTTAACAGAGAACACTGAAGCTTTCTTT. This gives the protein CASSLTENTEAFF.

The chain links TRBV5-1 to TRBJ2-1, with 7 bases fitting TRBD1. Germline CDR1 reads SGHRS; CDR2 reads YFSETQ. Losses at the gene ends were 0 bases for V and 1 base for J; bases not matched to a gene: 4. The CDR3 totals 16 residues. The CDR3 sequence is CASSLVGDSSYNEQFF. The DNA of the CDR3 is TGCGCCAGCAGCTTGGTTGGGGACAGTTCCTACAATGAGCAGTTCTTC.

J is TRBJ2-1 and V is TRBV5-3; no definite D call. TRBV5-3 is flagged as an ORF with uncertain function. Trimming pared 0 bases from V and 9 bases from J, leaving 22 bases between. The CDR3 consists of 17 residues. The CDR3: CARSLDKGSGVGCEQFF. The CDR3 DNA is TGTGCCAGAAGCTTGGATAAGGGCTCTGGAGTAGGTTGTGAGCAGTTCTTC.